This T cell receptor (beta chain) was identified in a study of immune heterogeneity within non-small cell lung tumors. Study at large: In total, the tumors were 4 squamous cell carcinomas, roughly ten non-squamous carcinomas and 1 not otherwise specified. Study-wide findings and caveats: Higher local tumor mutational burden went with moderately higher local T-cell clonality, R 0.3 to 0.4. Alongside site-unique high-frequency clones, identical dominant CDR3 beta clonotypes recurred across tumor sites within a patient.

Samples each supplied about 600 ng of bulk tumor genomic DNA as template. Collection of several biopsies per primary tumor, spaced far apart, took place during surgery. Curative surgery was undertaken by patients, who had untreated, newly diagnosed non-small cell lung cancer. Every donor was a newly diagnosed non-small cell lung cancer patient having surgery with curative intent. TCR beta CDR3 amplification used multiplex PCR with 32 V and 13 J primers. TCRdb recomputed calls from the multiplex PCR reads with MiXCR, one row per CDR3 protein. The table has around 4,200 distinct CDR3 sequences, less than 25% seen once. In its sample, this clonotype was seen many times. Its antigen is currently unknown. The sample taken for sequencing was lung tumor tissue. The receptor was derived from a man in his fifties or sixties with non-small cell lung cancer.

The CDR3 DNA follows: TGTGCCAGCAGCTTGAAGGCAGGGGGCGATTTGGGTGAAGCTTTCTTT. Amino acid sequence: CASSLKAGGDLGEAFF. The chain recombines TRBV5-4 with TRBJ1-1; 8 nucleotides line up with TRBD1. Per germline, CDR1 SGHNT and CDR2 YYREEE (reference sequence). With V trimmed by 1 base and J by 7 bases, 12 bases remained unmatched. CDR3 length: 16 residues.